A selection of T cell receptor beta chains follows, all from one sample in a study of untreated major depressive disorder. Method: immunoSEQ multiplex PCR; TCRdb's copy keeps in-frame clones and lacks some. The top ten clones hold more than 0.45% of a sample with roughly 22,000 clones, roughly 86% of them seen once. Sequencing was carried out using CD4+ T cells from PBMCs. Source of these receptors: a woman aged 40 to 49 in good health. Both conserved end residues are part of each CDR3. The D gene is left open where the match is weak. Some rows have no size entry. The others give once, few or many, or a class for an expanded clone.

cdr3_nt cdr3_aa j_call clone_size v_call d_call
TGTGCCAGTAGTATCTGGGCCCCGCGAGGTAACTATGGCTACACCTTC CASSIWAPRGNYGYTF TRBJ1-2 NA TRBV19 NA
TGTGCCAGTAGGCTGGACAACCGGAGGGGCTACACCTTC CASRLDNRRGYTF TRBJ1-2 few TRBV19 NA
TGTGCCAGCAGTGTTTCTGGGCCCACTGAAGCTTTCTTT CASSVSGPTEAFF TRBJ1-1 NA TRBV6-1 NA
TGTGCCACCCGGACAGGGGATCAGCCCCAGCATTTT CATRTGDQPQHF TRBJ1-5 once TRBV19 TRBD1
TGCGCCAGCAGCCAAGGGTTTCGGGGTCTTTACACTGAAGCTTTCTTT CASSQGFRGLYTEAFF TRBJ1-1 few TRBV4-3 NA
TGCGCCAGCAGCTCGGACAGGGGATCCTACGAGCAGTACTTC CASSSDRGSYEQYF TRBJ2-7 NA TRBV5-1 TRBD1
TGTGCCTCCATCCCTCAACTGGGACACCAACTGTTTTTT CASIPQLGHQLFF TRBJ1-4 NA TRBV30 NA
TGTGCCAGCAGCTTGTATTATGGCAATCAGCCCCAGCATTTT CASSLYYGNQPQHF TRBJ1-5 NA TRBV5-8 NA
TGTGCCAGCAGTACCACAGGGAACACTGAAGCTTTCTTT CASSTTGNTEAFF TRBJ1-1 NA TRBV28 NA
TGTGCCAGCAGTCCCAGGGGAATCGGCACAGATACGCAGTATTTT CASSPRGIGTDTQYF TRBJ2-3 NA TRBV28 NA
TGCGCCAGCAGCGGTAGCGGGGGGGCCGGAGATACGCAGTATTTT CASSGSGGAGDTQYF TRBJ2-3 few TRBV5-1 TRBD2
TGTGCCAGCAGCGGGGGCAGCGGGGTAACCGGGGAGCTGTTTTTT CASSGGSGVTGELFF TRBJ2-2 NA TRBV2 NA
TGTGCAAGTAAAGCGATGGGGCGGGGGGCACAAGAGACCCAGTACTTC CASKAMGRGAQETQYF TRBJ2-5 NA TRBV19 TRBD2
TGTGCCAGCAGCTTAGGTCGGGGGATCTCCCAAGAGACCCAGTACTTC CASSLGRGISQETQYF TRBJ2-5 NA TRBV7-7 NA
TGCAGCGTTGAAGATGTGGGGGATACCCAGTACTTC CSVEDVGDTQYF TRBJ2-5 NA TRBV29-1 NA
TGTGCCATCAGTGAGTCAAGGGGGACAGCCTCTGGAAACACCATATATTTT CAISESRGTASGNTIYF TRBJ1-3 NA TRBV10-3 TRBD1
TGTGCCAGCAGTCCGAGACAGTCGGGCGGCTACACCTTC CASSPRQSGGYTF TRBJ1-2 NA TRBV2 NA
TGTGCCAGCAGCCGGGGACTAATGAACACTGAAGCTTTCTTT CASSRGLMNTEAFF TRBJ1-1 NA TRBV5-6 NA
TGTGCCAGCAGTAGCGGACTAGCGTATGAGCAGTTCTTC CASSSGLAYEQFF TRBJ2-1 few TRBV6-5 TRBD2
TGTGCCAGCAGCGAGAGCTATGGCTACACCTTC CASSESYGYTF TRBJ1-2 NA TRBV28 NA
TGTGCCAGCAGCAAGGGGGGCGGGACGAATAATGAAAAACTGTTTTTT CASSKGGGTNNEKLFF TRBJ1-4 NA TRBV7-9 NA
TGTGCCAGCAAGGCTAGTACGAACACCGGGGAGCTGTTTTTT CASKASTNTGELFF TRBJ2-2 few TRBV2 NA
TGTGCCAGCAGCCAAGGGGGAATACCACCCTACGAGCAGTACTTC CASSQGGIPPYEQYF TRBJ2-7 NA TRBV9 NA
TGTGCCTGGAGTCCCGGGGCGAGCACAGATACGCAGTATTTT CAWSPGASTDTQYF TRBJ2-3 NA TRBV30 NA
TGTGCCTGGGAGTTCGGACAGGGCAACACTGAAGCTTTCTTT CAWEFGQGNTEAFF TRBJ1-1 once TRBV30 TRBD1
TGTGCCAGCAGCCACTGGGGGGTTGAAGCTTTCTTT CASSHWGVEAFF TRBJ1-1 NA TRBV4-2 NA